A single sample gave rise to the 4 T cell receptor beta chains below, sequenced in a study of T cells in Graves' hyperthyroidism and ophthalmopathy. There were TCR beta CDR3 regions amplified from RNA transcripts. With the HTBI primer set, the TCR CDR3 went through a first round of RT-PCR. TCRdb processed the multiplex PCR reads anew with MiXCR; each CDR3 protein has one entry. The top ten clones hold 3.5% to 4.5% of a sample with approximately 610,000 distinct CDR3 sequences, roughly 15% of them seen once. The specimen was blood. Receptors were obtained from a woman in her 40s with Graves' ophthalmopathy.

In this sample, this clonotype turned up a few times. The chain couples TRBV30 to TRBJ2-5; D is unclear. Trimming stripped 7 bases from V and 0 bases from J, with 9 bases between. Germline CDR1 and CDR2: GTSNPN and SVGIG (reference sequence). CDR3 length equals 12 residues. The chain's CDR3 is CASAVYQETQYF. The CDR3 coding sequence is TGTGCCTCGGCGGTTTACCAAGAGACCCAGTACTTC.

The chain recombines TRBV5-1 with TRBJ2-7, with D tentatively TRBD1 (5 bases). The germline V gene has CDR1 SGHRS and CDR2 YFSETQ. CDR3 length: 15 residues. V was clipped by 0 bases and J by 2 bases, with 12 bases between them. CDR3 residues: CASSLVTGNPYEQYF. The DNA for the CDR3 is TGCGCCAGCAGCTTGGTTACAGGCAACCCCTACGAGCAGTACTTC.

The chain joins TRBV19 to TRBJ2-7; D may be TRBD2 (5 bases). Trimming took 2 bases from V and 1 from J, leaving 15 bases between them. The CDR3 is 16 residues long. In germline, CDR1 is LNHDA, CDR2 SQIVND (reference sequence). As DNA, the CDR3 is TGTGCCAGTAGTATACTTCCGGGGAGCAGTTCCTACGAGCAGTACTTC. Protein product: CASSILPGSSSYEQYF.

In its sample, this clonotype was seen a few times. This may stem from a read error, because a much larger clone lies one nucleotide away. The chain is built from TRBV28 and TRBJ2-5, with TRBD2 identical over 9 bases. The V gene's germline CDR1 is MDHEN and CDR2 SYDVKM. The CDR3 length is 14 residues. With V trimmed by 8 bases and J by 5 bases, 9 bases remained unmatched. The CDR3 nucleotides read TGTGCCAGCGGACGGGGCGGGAGGGGGGAGACCCAGTACTTC. Protein sequence: CASGRGGRGETQYF.